The rows below give T cell receptor beta chains drawn from one sample of a study of shared clonotypes between healthy human individuals. This table comes from immunoSEQ multiplex PCR, and its TCRdb copy is limited to in-frame clones, with some not included. Here the sample spans about 1 million clones, roughly 80% being singletons. The source material was memory CD4+ T cells sorted from blood. The receptor set was obtained from a man aged 18-30 years in good health. The conserved cysteine and the conserved F or W are not part of the CDR3 here. A clone size is listed for some rows: how often the clone was seen (once, few, many), or a class if it is expanded.

TRBV5-1	TRBJ2-7	NA	ASSNRPAGTGGSEQY
TRBV10-3	TRBJ1-5	NA	AISESRDGNQPQH
TRBV19	TRBJ2-1	NA	ASKGRRDNEQF
TRBV7-9	TRBJ2-1	NA	ASSLEAGTGGSYNEQF
TRBV6-5	TRBJ2-1	NA	ASSYGGRANNEQF
TRBV2	TRBJ1-6	NA	ASTPQGAGSPLH
TRBV5-4	TRBJ2-5	NA	ASSVDRSPGMRTQY
TRBV18	TRBJ2-3	NA	ASSAGTDTQY
TRBV6-6	TRBJ2-3	NA	ASSYDASGGVDTQY
TRBV9	TRBJ2-2	NA	ASSPRTVNTGELF
TRBV11-1	TRBJ2-5	NA	ASSHTSGGPETQY
TRBV7-9	TRBJ2-3	NA	ASSLDRAADTQY
TRBV18	TRBJ2-1	NA	ASSPTGTGGNEQF
TRBV30	TRBJ1-6	NA	AWSVGTDNSPLH
TRBV2	TRBJ2-2	NA	ASSGLAGVLDTGELF
TRBV18	TRBJ2-1	NA	ASSPLLATQGEQF
TRBV10-3	TRBJ1-1	NA	AISESGRNTEAF
TRBV28	TRBJ1-5	NA	AIKTQGGSNQPQH
TRBV29-1	TRBJ1-1	few	SVGEANTEAF
TRBV2	TRBJ2-3	NA	ATKFSGTDTQY
TRBV30	TRBJ1-2	NA	AWSPWGQGADGYT
TRBV5-4	TRBJ2-5	NA	ASSPSGETQY
TRBV5-6	TRBJ1-2	few	ASSTGRGLRVGYT
TRBV7-2	TRBJ1-4	NA	ASSGQKIATNEKLF
TRBV6-5	TRBJ1-1	NA	ASSYFGTVNTEAF
TRBV18	TRBJ1-1	NA	ASSPSGRQNTEAF
TRBV19	TRBJ2-3	NA	ASSIGWGRFADTQY
TRBV18	TRBJ1-1	NA	ASSPDGTAAF
TRBV7-7	TRBJ2-5	NA	ASSFYGGWETQY
TRBV5-1	TRBJ2-6	NA	ASSLDGSGANVLT
TRBV11-2	TRBJ2-7	NA	ASSLGRSGYEQY
TRBV5-1	TRBJ2-3	NA	ASSPGTTDTQY
TRBV19	TRBJ2-7	NA	ASSMGTGGVYEQY
TRBV5-6	TRBJ2-1	NA	ASSLRPSGMYNEQF
TRBV7-2	TRBJ2-7	once	ASSRGQQYEQY
TRBV7-3	TRBJ1-4	NA	ASSLMASNEKLF
TRBV5-6	TRBJ2-7	NA	ASSSVTPRLYEQY
TRBV5-1	TRBJ2-5	few	ASSALDRVPETQY
TRBV19	TRBJ1-2	NA	ASRSSEVRGYT
TRBV5-1	TRBJ1-2	NA	ASSLVGENNYGYT
TRBV10-3	TRBJ2-2	NA	AISDFGGQGGTGELF
TRBV30	TRBJ1-5	few	AWSVSENQPQH
TRBV7-2	TRBJ2-1	NA	ASSLGTHDNEQF
TRBV10-1	TRBJ2-7	NA	ASSPLSHSGRY
TRBV9	TRBJ2-3	NA	ASTAGGSDTQY
TRBV18	TRBJ2-1	once	ASSTGGGGADEQF
TRBV28	TRBJ1-5	NA	ASSSRRGSPNQPQH
TRBV2	TRBJ2-3	NA	ASGSRRDSADTQY
TRBV5-1	TRBJ2-5	once	ASSRNPVGETQY
TRBV5-5	TRBJ1-2	few	ASSHSTGGYGYT
TRBV28	TRBJ1-5	NA	ASTYSNQPQH
TRBV6-1	TRBJ1-2	NA	ASSEARGYGYT
TRBV6-6	TRBJ2-7	NA	ASSSTAYEQY
TRBV9	TRBJ2-2	NA	ASSVRDGRNTGELF
TRBV9	TRBJ2-3	NA	ASSVDAGGVTDTQY